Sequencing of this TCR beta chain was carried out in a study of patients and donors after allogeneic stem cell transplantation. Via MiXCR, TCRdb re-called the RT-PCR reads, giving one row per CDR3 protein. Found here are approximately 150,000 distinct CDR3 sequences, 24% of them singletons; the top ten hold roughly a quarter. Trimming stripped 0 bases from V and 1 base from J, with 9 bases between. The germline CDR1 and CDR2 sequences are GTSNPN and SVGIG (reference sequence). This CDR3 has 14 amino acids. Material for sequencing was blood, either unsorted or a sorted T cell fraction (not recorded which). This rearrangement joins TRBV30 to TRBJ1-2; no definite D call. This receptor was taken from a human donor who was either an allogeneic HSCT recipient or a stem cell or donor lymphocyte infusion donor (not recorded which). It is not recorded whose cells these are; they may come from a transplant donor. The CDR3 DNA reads TGTGCCTGGAGTGTATATATGGGTAACTATGGCTACACCTTC. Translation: CAWSVYMGNYGYTF.